This T cell receptor (beta chain) was obtained from a study of blood T cell repertoires in COVID-19. Sequenced by immunoSEQ multiplex PCR; TCRdb stores in-frame clones only, minus some. The sample records about 140,000 clones, over 75% being singletons. Losses at the gene ends were 1 base for V and 6 bases for J; bases not matched to a gene: 12. From germline, CDR1 is LGHDT and CDR2 YNNKEL (reference sequence). This CDR3 comprises 18 residues. The sequenced sample was PBMCs or T cells enriched from blood (not recorded which). The chain couples TRBV3-1 (or the pseudogene TRBV3-2) to TRBJ2-2; 9 positions match TRBD2. The clonotype originates from a woman aged 45-65 years who had recovered from COVID-19. CDR3 DNA sequence: TGTGCCAGCAGCCAAGGCTTCGTAGCGGGAGTAAGAGCCGGGGAGCTGTTTTTT. This sequence encodes CASSQGFVAGVRAGELFF.